This TCR beta chain emerged from a study of vaccination effects on CD4 cells after COVID-19. Looking at the study overall: Either the mRNA-1273 or the BNT162b2 vaccine was given to participants as two doses.

As to this clone: Its antigen is still unknown.

With approximately 9 days of culture completed, CD4+ T cells were isolated. Both day 3 and day 7 saw half the medium replaced with IL-2 medium. CDR3 length equals 12 residues. V was trimmed by 5 bases and J by 2 bases, leaving 6 bases between them. Germline loops: CDR1 MNHEY, CDR2 SVGEGT. TCRdb keeps only in-frame clones here, not all; method: immunoSEQ multiplex PCR. The repertoire holds around 40,000 clones, with around 63% as singletons. The material was CD4+ T cells from PBMCs cultured without peptide, obtained before COVID-19 vaccination. The chain links TRBV6-2 or TRBV6-3 to TRBJ1-2; a weak D match, TRBD1 (5 bases). The sequence was obtained from a human donor who received a COVID-19 vaccine. The CDR3 loop is CASSRQNYGYTF. The CDR3 DNA follows: TGTGCCAGCAGTCGACAGAACTATGGCTACACCTTC.